This TCR beta chain is drawn from a study of blood T cell repertoires in COVID-19. Study overall: Donors in the United States, Italy and Spain gave samples during acute or convalescent COVID-19. The analysed material was cDNA or gDNA that came from T cells, B-cell-depleted T cells, or PBMCs.

Germline assignment: CDR1 SGHRS and CDR2 YFSETQ. V was clipped by 0 bases and J by 3 bases; unmatched bases: 8. This CDR3 is 17 amino acids long. In the original processing: Scientists estimated how many nucleated cells there were by amplifying reference gene primers. The data were produced by immunoSEQ multiplex PCR, yet TCRdb's version contains in-frame clones alone and is incomplete. That table gives V, J and clone size, and the DNA gave D and trimming. The sample records a few hundred thousand clones, 70% to 90% being singletons. The chain is built from TRBV5-1 and TRBJ2-3, with 9 nucleotides matching TRBD2. The source is a man aged 35-49 years with acute or convalescent COVID-19. Sequenced sample: peripheral blood. Written as DNA, the CDR3 is TGCGCCAGCAGCTTGGGGGTAGCGGGAGATGGTACAGATACGCAGTATTTT. This sequence encodes CASSLGVAGDGTDTQYF.